Reported below is one TCR beta chain. Its antigen is not identified. The CDR3 loop spans 15 amino acids. Germline V lookup: CDR1 SGHNT, CDR2 YYREEE (reference sequence). V was trimmed by 4 bases and J by 4 bases, leaving 17 bases between them. The data stem from a study of cytomegalovirus exposure and HLA in healthy donors. The study's findings and limits: A few of the chains that were CMV-associated were confirmed in vitro to be specific for CMV antigens. Later on, an analysis tied 15,000 to 20,000 TCR beta sequences to HLA alleles at 0.05 false discovery rate.

Primers: 60 Vbeta forward and 13 Jbeta reverse. Authors' data handling: Later analysis identified roughly 84 million unique TCR beta chains, 8.5 million to 13 million shared. The assay was immunoSEQ multiplex PCR, and TCRdb's table has in-frame clones only and misses some. That table supplies the V and J calls and clone size; D and trimming were determined from the DNA. The data contain 200,000 or so clones, almost 85% of them singletons. The chain links TRBV5-4 to TRBJ1-1; unclear D gene. The TCR sequence derives from a boy younger than 18 in good health and CMV-seronegative. Sequences were obtained from PBMCs. For the CDR3, the DNA is TGTGCCAGCAGCCCTCCCGGGGAGTTCGGCACTGAAGCTTTCTTT. Amino acids: CASSPPGEFGTEAFF.